The 3 T cell receptor beta chains below were found in one sample sequenced in a study of graft-versus-host responses after intestinal transplantation. Method: immunoSEQ multiplex PCR; TCRdb's copy keeps in-frame clones and lacks some. The data hold more than 65,000 clones, with under 95% observed a single time. These receptors' targets are unknown. Sample: unstimulated CD8+ T cells sorted from spleen or lymph node cells, taken before transplant. The receptors derive from a human donor who was the organ donor for an intestinal transplant.

This sequence joins TRBV11-2 and TRBJ1-6; tentative D call: TRBD1 (6 bases). CDR3 size: 12 residues. The V gene lost 5 bases and the J gene lost 12 bases, with 11 bases spanning the gap. Germline loops: CDR1 SGHAT, CDR2 FQNNGV. The CDR3 nucleotides read TGTGCCAGCAGCCCACAGGGTTTACCCCTCCACTTT. Amino acids: CASSPQGLPLHF. Filled out from reference TRBV11-2 and TRBJ1-6, the complete variable domain reads EAGVAQSPRYKIIEKRQSVAFWCNPISGHATLYWYQQILGQGPKLLIQFQNNGVVDDSQLPKDRFSAERLKGVDSTLKIQPAKLEDSAVYLCASSPQGLPLHFGNGTRLTVT.

The chain joins TRBV5-1 to TRBJ2-6; possible D gene TRBD2, 5 bases. Trimming pared 4 bases from V and 3 bases from J, leaving 14 bases between. CDR1 is SGHRS, CDR2 YFSETQ, per germline. This CDR3 is 16 amino acids long. This chain's CDR3 is CASSLDLTGGANVLTF. The CDR3 nucleotides are TGCGCCAGCAGCCTGGACTTGACTGGTGGGGCCAACGTCCTGACTTTC.

The V and J genes are TRBV4-2 and TRBJ2-1; the match to TRBD2 covers 13 bases. The CDR3 loop spans 16 amino acids. Germline V gene sequence: CDR1 LGHNA, CDR2 YNFKEQ. After removal of 2 bases from V and 8 bases from J, the junction contained 6 bases not matched to a gene. CDR3 residues: CASSQTSGGARDEQFF. CDR3 nucleotide sequence: TGTGCCAGCAGCCAAACTAGCGGGGGGGCCAGGGATGAGCAGTTCTTC.